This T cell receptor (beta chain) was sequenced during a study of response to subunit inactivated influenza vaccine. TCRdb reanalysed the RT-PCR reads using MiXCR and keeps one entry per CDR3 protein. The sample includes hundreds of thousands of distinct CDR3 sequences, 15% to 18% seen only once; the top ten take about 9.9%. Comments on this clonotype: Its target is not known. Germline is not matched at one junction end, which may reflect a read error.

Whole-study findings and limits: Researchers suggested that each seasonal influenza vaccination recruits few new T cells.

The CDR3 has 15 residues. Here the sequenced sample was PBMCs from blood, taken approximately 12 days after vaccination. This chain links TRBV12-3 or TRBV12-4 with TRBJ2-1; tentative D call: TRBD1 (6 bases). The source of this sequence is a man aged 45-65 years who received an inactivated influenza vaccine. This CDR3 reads CASSSSTGPYNEKFF. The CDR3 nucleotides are TGTGCCAGCAGTTCGTCGACAGGCCCCTACAATGAGAAGTTCTTC.